These 9 T cell receptor beta chains came from one sample sequenced in a study of blood T cell repertoires in COVID-19. Produced via immunoSEQ multiplex PCR; TCRdb's table is partial and in-frame only. This sample has about 62,000 clones; 75% to 90% occur once, and the top ten carry 15% to 20%. The sequenced sample consisted of peripheral blood. These receptors all stem from a woman aged 55-70 years with COVID-19, enrolled during active disease.

The chain joins TRBV7-6 to TRBJ2-7; D is unresolved. CDR3 size: 13 residues. Trimming removed 1 base from V and 7 bases from J, with 11 bases in between. In germline, CDR1 is SGHVS, CDR2 FNYEAQ. The CDR3, as DNA: TGTGCCAGCAGCTTAGTGGTGGTCGGGGAGCAGTACTTC. This gives the protein CASSLVVVGEQYF.

V is TRBV4-3 and J is TRBJ2-7; D remains unclear. The V gene lost 4 bases and the J gene lost 2 bases, with 15 bases spanning the gap. CDR3 length: 15 residues. The germline CDR1 and CDR2 sequences are LGHNA and YSLEER. This CDR3 is CASSPASATTYEQYF. The CDR3 DNA is TGCGCCAGCAGCCCAGCTAGTGCAACCACCTACGAGCAGTACTTC.

This rearrangement joins TRBV9 to TRBJ1-1; D remains unclear. Per the germline V gene, CDR1 is SGDLS and CDR2 is YYNGEE. This CDR3 has 13 amino acids. V shed 4 bases and J shed 7 bases, with 14 bases lying between them. The CDR3 protein is CASSPLRADEAFF. CDR3 DNA: TGTGCCAGCAGCCCACTGAGGGCGGATGAAGCTTTCTTT.

The chain uses TRBV7-9 and TRBJ2-1; weak D call: TRBD1 (6 bases). The CDR3 runs 11 residues. Trimming shortened V by 5 bases and J by 10 bases, and 9 bases separated the two germline ends. Germline V gives CDR1 SEHNR, CDR2 FQNEAQ (reference sequence). Here the CDR3 DNA reads TGTGCCAGCAGCCCCGGGACAGAGCAGTTCTTC. Its translation: CASSPGTEQFF. The full variable domain, with the rest looked up from reference TRBV7-9 and TRBJ2-1, is DTGVSQNPRHKITKRGQNVTFRCDPISEHNRLYWYRQTLGQGPEFLTYFQNEAQLEKSRLLSDRFSAERPKGSFSTLEIQRTEQGDSAMYLCASSPGTEQFFGPGTRLTVL.

This sequence joins TRBV5-1 and TRBJ1-5; tentatively, D is TRBD1 (6 bases). Germline V gene sequence: CDR1 SGHRS, CDR2 YFSETQ. V lost 5 bases and J lost 0, with 12 bases in between. This CDR3 is built from 15 residues. CDR3 loop: CASSADSNSNQPQHF. In DNA, the CDR3 is TGCGCCAGCAGTGCGGACAGTAATAGCAATCAGCCCCAGCATTTT.

The V gene is TRBV28, the J gene TRBJ1-1; no clear D gene. The V end was cut by 2 bases, the J end by 1 base, with 5 bases between. Germline V gene sequence: CDR1 MDHEN, CDR2 SYDVKM. The CDR3 loop spans 13 amino acids. CDR3 residues: CASSLLKNTEAFF. For the CDR3, the DNA is TGTGCCAGCAGTTTACTAAAGAACACTGAAGCTTTCTTT.

The chain joins TRBV29-1 to TRBJ2-7; 10 bases align to TRBD2. The trim removed 6 bases at V and 6 bases at J, leaving 11 bases unmatched. Germline V gene sequence: CDR1 SQVTM, CDR2 ANQGSEA. CDR3 length equals 14 residues. In DNA form, the CDR3 reads TGCAGCGTGAACCACCTAGCGGGAGCCAGCGAGCAGTACTTC. Its translation is CSVNHLAGASEQYF.

With regard to this clone: This sample includes further DNA sequences coding for the same CDR3. The gene calls are TRBV19 and TRBJ2-7, with 13 bases lining up with TRBD2. Germline V gene sequence: CDR1 LNHDA, CDR2 SQIVND (reference sequence). CDR3 length: 14 residues. Trimming removed 4 bases from V and 6 bases from J; junction bases left unmatched: 3. In DNA form, the CDR3 reads TGTGCCAGTAGTAGGGGACTAGCGGGAATCGAGCAGTACTTC. Amino acid sequence: CASSRGLAGIEQYF.

This chain links TRBV3-1 (or the pseudogene TRBV3-2) with TRBJ2-7; TRBD1 matches at 9 bases. In germline, CDR1 is LGHDT, CDR2 YNNKEL (reference sequence). The CDR3 extends over 15 amino acids. Trimming cost V 5 bases and J 4 bases; bases outside gene matches: 9. Here the CDR3 reads CASSAPGQGLYEQYF. Written as DNA, the CDR3 is TGTGCCAGCAGCGCACCGGGACAGGGACTTTACGAGCAGTACTTC.